The source of this T cell receptor (beta chain) is a study of shared clonotypes between healthy human individuals. General study results and limits: Estimated richness was generally greater in naive than memory subsets.

Comment on this clone: Antigen: not known.

Sequencing used immunoSEQ multiplex PCR; TCRdb keeps in-frame clones, though not all of them. Here the sample spans 850,000 to 1,200,000 clones, about 76% being singletons. Germline loops: CDR1 MNHEY, CDR2 SVGAGI. J was trimmed by 4 bases and V by 5 bases; bases with no gene match: 8. The CDR3 spans 15 residues. The specimen sequenced was memory CD4+ T cells sorted from blood. As to subset: CD45RA-negative fraction. The sequence was obtained from a man between 18 and 35 years old in good health. J is TRBJ2-1 and V is TRBV6-5; 7 bases are shared with TRBD1. The CDR3 loop reads CASSTTGAPYNEQFF. The CDR3 DNA sequence: TGTGCCAGCAGTACCACAGGGGCGCCTTACAATGAGCAGTTCTTC.